The rows below give T cell receptor beta chains drawn from one sample of a study of blood T cells in healthy people across ages. In TCRdb, the 5' RACE reads were re-called with MiXCR into one record per CDR3 protein. The sample has 450,000 to 700,000 distinct CDR3 sequences; 27% are singletons. Sequencing used blood. Source of these receptors: a woman aged 70-85 years in good health. Both conserved end residues are part of each CDR3. D genes are given only for firm matches. Size tells how often a clone was seen (once, few, many) or the class of an expanded clone, and some rows leave it out.

V	J	size	D	DNA	CDR3
TRBV5-1	TRBJ1-1	NA	NA	TGCGCCAGCAGTTACGGCCCAGGGGAGCGCACTGAGGCTTTCTTT	CASSYGPGERTEAFF
TRBV6-1	TRBJ2-1	few	TRBD2	TGTGCCAGCAGCGACCTAGCGGGGGGGCAGTACAATGAGCAGTTCTTC	CASSDLAGGQYNEQFF
TRBV14	TRBJ1-1	NA	NA	TGTGCCAGCAGCCCCCGTCTGGGAGCTAACACTGAAGCTTTCTTT	CASSPRLGANTEAFF
TRBV5-1	TRBJ2-2	NA	NA	TGCGCCAGCAGTTCTGGTGGGGGCACCGGGGAGCTGTTTTTT	CASSSGGGTGELFF
TRBV6-6	TRBJ1-6	NA	TRBD1	TGTGCCAGCAACCCTACTACAGGGGGAAATTCACCCCTCCACTTT	CASNPTTGGNSPLHF
TRBV2	TRBJ1-1	NA	NA	TGTGCCAGCAGTGAAGATAGGAACACTGAAGCCTTCTTT	CASSEDRNTEAFF
TRBV5-6	TRBJ1-2	few	NA	TGTGCCAGCAGCTTCCGGACAGATTACTATGGCTACACCTTC	CASSFRTDYYGYTF
TRBV7-2	TRBJ2-5	NA	NA	TGTGCCAGCAGCCAGACGTACCAAGAGACCCAGTACTTC	CASSQTYQETQYF
TRBV2	TRBJ2-1	NA	TRBD1	TGTGCCAGCAGACAGGGGGCGAGCAATGAGCAGTTCTTC	CASRQGASNEQFF
TRBV7-9	TRBJ2-5	few	NA	TGTGCCAGCAGCTTAGCTATGGGGTTGGAGACCCAGTACTTC	CASSLAMGLETQYF
TRBV12-3/TRBV12-4	TRBJ1-3	NA	NA	TGTGCCAGCGCTTTAGGTCCTCCTGGAAACACCATATATTTT	CASALGPPGNTIYF
TRBV9	TRBJ1-2	NA	NA	TGTGCCAGCAGCGCGGCGGCAGTATTCTCTCCCTATTATGGCTACACCTTC	CASSAAAVFSPYYGYTF
TRBV4-1	TRBJ2-1	few	NA	TGCGCCAGCAGCCAAGAAGGATGGGGGGCTTCCGGCTCCTACAATGAGCAGTTCTTC	CASSQEGWGASGSYNEQFF
TRBV4-2	TRBJ1-2	NA	NA	TGTGCCAGCAGCCAAGCCCTTCTGTCCAGGGACCGGGGCTACACCTTC	CASSQALLSRDRGYTF
TRBV20-1	TRBJ2-3	NA	NA	TGCAGTGCCCCGGGACTCCCCCTTTCAACAGATACGCAGTATTTT	CSAPGLPLSTDTQYF
TRBV2	TRBJ2-1	few	NA	TGTGCCAGCAGTGTAAGGAGTAACAATGAGCAGTTCTTC	CASSVRSNNEQFF
TRBV5-1	TRBJ2-2	few	NA	TGCGCCAGCAGCTTGGGGCAGGGGAACGCCGGGGAGCTGTTTTTT	CASSLGQGNAGELFF
TRBV7-9	TRBJ1-6	NA	NA	TGTGCCAGCAGCTTACCCACCGGTTCACCCCTCCACTTT	CASSLPTGSPLHF
TRBV5-1	TRBJ1-3	NA	TRBD1	TGCGCCAGCAGCTTTAGGACAGGGGACGGAAACACCATATATTTT	CASSFRTGDGNTIYF
TRBV7-9	TRBJ2-7	NA	NA	TGTGCCAGCAGCTTAGCGATAGGGGAGGCCTACGAGCAGTACTTC	CASSLAIGEAYEQYF
TRBV5-1	TRBJ2-5	few	NA	TGCGCCAGCAGCTTGGAGGGGGGTTCGGAGACCCAGTACTTC	CASSLEGGSETQYF
TRBV27	TRBJ1-1	few	NA	TGTGCCAGCAGCAGACATGGGGGTGGGGGTGAAGCTTTCTTT	CASSRHGGGGEAFF
TRBV5-1	TRBJ1-1	NA	TRBD1	TGCGCCAGCAGCTTGGCCGGACAGGACCGAGCGGCTTTCTTT	CASSLAGQDRAAFF
TRBV11-3	TRBJ2-5	few	TRBD2	TGTGCCAGCAGCCAAGGGACTAGCGGGGGGGATCAAGGGACCCAGTACTTC	CASSQGTSGGDQGTQYF
TRBV6-2/TRBV6-3	TRBJ1-2	few	TRBD1	TGTGCCAGCAGTCGTCCGGGACAGGGCTACGTTAGCTACACCTTC	CASSRPGQGYVSYTF
TRBV7-9	TRBJ1-4	NA	TRBD1	TGTGCCGGCAGTCCCGAACAGGGGAGAAGTGAAAAACTGTTTTTT	CAGSPEQGRSEKLFF
TRBV6-6	TRBJ1-5	NA	NA	TGTGCCAGCAATGACAGACACAATCAGCCCCAGCATTTT	CASNDRHNQPQHF
TRBV20-1	TRBJ1-3	NA	TRBD1	TGCAGTGCTAGCGCGTCGGGACAGGGAAAAAACACCATATATTTT	CSASASGQGKNTIYF
TRBV12-3/TRBV12-4	TRBJ2-5	many	NA	TGTGCCAGCAGCTTGGGCGGGACCCAGTACTTC	CASSLGGTQYF
TRBV5-1	TRBJ1-2	NA	TRBD1	TGCGCCAGCAGCTTGGGACAGGGCGCCGGCTACACCTTC	CASSLGQGAGYTF
TRBV20-1	TRBJ2-7	few	TRBD2	TGCAGTGCTGGAACGGGGAGTTGGGGGGGAAGCTCCTACGAGCAGTACTTC	CSAGTGSWGGSSYEQYF
TRBV12-5	TRBJ2-1	few	TRBD2	TGTGCTTCCTCGTTGGCTAGCGGGGCCCTCTCCTACAATGAGCAGTTCTTC	CASSLASGALSYNEQFF
TRBV10-3	TRBJ2-3	NA	TRBD1	TGTGCCATCAGTAAGGACAGGCCAAGCACAGATACGCAGTATTTT	CAISKDRPSTDTQYF
TRBV7-2	TRBJ2-7	many	NA	TGTGCCAGCAGCGAAACGGGACCCACTTACGAGCAGTACTTC	CASSETGPTYEQYF
TRBV9	TRBJ2-5	NA	TRBD2	TGTGCCAGCAGCGCGAGGGGAGGGGCTAGCGGGAATCAACAAGAGACCCAGTACTTC	CASSARGGASGNQQETQYF
TRBV28	TRBJ2-1	NA	TRBD1	TGTGCCAGCAGGAGACAGGGTGGTGGGGATGAGCAGTTCTTC	CASRRQGGGDEQFF